This note documents a single TCR beta chain sequence. This specimen belongs to a study of T cell changes during pregnancy in multiple sclerosis. The CDR3 covers 14 residues. The germline gives CDR1 SGHNT, CDR2 YYREEE (reference sequence). Germline trimming cut 4 bases from V and 8 bases from J; bases unmatched to any gene: 6. Sequenced by immunoSEQ multiplex PCR; TCRdb stores in-frame clones only, minus some. The sample yields 55,000 to 70,000 clones, around 93% seen once. The V gene is TRBV5-4, the J gene TRBJ2-1; the match to TRBD2 covers 10 bases. The material sequenced was peripheral blood, taken after pregnancy. The TCR originated in a female donor with multiple sclerosis, enrolled in a pregnancy study. CDR3 amino acids: CASSVLAGAHEQFF. The CDR3 DNA sequence: TGTGCCAGCAGCGTTCTAGCGGGAGCCCATGAGCAGTTCTTC. Drawing the rest from reference TRBV5-4 and TRBJ2-1, the complete variable domain is ETGVTQSPTHLIKTRGQQVTLRCSSQSGHNTVSWYQQALGQGPQFIFQYYREEENGRGNFPPRFSGLQFPNYSSELNVNALELDDSALYLCASSVLAGAHEQFFGPGTRLTVL.